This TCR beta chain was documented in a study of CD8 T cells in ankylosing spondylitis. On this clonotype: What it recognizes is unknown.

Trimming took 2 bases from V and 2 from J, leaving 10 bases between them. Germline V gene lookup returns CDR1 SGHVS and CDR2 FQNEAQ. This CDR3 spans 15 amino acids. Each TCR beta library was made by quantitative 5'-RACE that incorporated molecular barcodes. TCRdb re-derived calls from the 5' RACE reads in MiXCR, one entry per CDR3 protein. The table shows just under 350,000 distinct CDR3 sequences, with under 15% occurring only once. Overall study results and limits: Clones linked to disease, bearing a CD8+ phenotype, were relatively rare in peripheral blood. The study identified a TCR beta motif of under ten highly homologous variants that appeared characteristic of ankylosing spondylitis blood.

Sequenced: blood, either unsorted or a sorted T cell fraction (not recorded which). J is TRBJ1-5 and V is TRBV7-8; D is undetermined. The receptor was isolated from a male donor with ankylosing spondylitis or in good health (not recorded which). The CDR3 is CASSLQAEGNQPQHF. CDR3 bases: TGTGCCAGCAGCTTACAGGCGGAAGGCAATCAGCCCCAGCATTTT.